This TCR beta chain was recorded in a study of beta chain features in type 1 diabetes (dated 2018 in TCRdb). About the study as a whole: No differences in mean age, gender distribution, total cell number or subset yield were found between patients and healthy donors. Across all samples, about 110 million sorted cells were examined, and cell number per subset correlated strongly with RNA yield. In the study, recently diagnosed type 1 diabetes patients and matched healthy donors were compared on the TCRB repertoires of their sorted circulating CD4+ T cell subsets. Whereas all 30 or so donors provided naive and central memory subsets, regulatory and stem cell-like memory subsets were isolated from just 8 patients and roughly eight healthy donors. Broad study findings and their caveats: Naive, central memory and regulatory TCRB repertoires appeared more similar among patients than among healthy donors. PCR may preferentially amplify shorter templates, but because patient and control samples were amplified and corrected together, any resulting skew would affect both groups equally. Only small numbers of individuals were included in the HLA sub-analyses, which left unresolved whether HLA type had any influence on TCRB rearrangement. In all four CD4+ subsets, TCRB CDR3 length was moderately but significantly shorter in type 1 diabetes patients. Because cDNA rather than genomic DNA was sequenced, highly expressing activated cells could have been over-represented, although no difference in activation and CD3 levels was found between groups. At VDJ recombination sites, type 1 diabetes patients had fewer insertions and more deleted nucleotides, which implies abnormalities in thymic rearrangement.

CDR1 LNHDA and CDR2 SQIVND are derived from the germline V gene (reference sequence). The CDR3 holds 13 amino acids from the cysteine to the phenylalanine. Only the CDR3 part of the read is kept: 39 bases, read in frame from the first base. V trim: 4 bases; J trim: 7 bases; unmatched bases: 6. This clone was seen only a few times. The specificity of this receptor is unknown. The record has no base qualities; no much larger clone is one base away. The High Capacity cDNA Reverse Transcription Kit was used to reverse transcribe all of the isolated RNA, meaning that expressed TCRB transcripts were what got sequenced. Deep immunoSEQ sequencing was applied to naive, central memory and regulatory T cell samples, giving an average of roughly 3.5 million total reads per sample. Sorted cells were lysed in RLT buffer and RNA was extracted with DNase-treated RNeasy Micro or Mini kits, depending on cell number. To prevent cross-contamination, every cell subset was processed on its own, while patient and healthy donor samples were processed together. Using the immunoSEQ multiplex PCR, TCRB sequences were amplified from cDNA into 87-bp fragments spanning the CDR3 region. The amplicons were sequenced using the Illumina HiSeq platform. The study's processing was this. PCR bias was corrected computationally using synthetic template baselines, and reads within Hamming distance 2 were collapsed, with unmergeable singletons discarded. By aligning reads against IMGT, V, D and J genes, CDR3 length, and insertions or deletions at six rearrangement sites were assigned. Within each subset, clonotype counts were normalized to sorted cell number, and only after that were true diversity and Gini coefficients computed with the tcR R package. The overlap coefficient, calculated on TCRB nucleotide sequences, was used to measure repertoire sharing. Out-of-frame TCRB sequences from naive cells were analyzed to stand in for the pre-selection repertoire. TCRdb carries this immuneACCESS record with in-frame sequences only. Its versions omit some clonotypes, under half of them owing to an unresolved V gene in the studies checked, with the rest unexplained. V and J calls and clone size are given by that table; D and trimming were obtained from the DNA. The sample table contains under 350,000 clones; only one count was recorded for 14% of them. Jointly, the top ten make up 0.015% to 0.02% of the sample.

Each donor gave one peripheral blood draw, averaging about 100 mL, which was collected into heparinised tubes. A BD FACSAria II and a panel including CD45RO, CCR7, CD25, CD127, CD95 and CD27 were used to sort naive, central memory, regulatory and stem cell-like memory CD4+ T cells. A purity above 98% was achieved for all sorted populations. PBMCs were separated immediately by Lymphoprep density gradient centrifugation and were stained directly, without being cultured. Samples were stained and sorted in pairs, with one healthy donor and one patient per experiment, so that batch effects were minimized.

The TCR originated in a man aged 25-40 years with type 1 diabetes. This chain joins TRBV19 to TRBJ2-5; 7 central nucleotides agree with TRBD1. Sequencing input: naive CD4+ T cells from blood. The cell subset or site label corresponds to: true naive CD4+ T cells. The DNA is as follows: TGTGCCAGTAGTACAACAGGGGTCGTGACCCAGTACTTC. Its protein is CASSTTGVVTQYF. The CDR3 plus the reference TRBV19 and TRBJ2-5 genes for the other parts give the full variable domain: DGGITQSPKYLFRKEGQNVTLSCEQNLNHDAMYWYRQDPGQGLRLIYYSQIVNDFQKGDIAEGYSVSREKKESFPLTVTSAQKNPTAFYLCASSTTGVVTQYFGPGTRLLVL.